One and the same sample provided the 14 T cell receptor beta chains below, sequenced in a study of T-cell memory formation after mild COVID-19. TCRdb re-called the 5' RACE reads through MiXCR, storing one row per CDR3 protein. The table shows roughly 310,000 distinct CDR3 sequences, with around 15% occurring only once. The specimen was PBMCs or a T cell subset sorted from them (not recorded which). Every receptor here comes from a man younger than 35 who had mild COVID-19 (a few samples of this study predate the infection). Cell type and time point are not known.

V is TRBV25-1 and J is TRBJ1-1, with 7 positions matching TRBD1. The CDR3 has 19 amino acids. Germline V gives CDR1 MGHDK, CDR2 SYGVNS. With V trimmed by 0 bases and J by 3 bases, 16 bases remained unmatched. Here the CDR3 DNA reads TGTGCCAGCAGTGAATATTTCCCGACAGGGATGAGGCGGGACACTGAAGCTTTCTTT. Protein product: CASSEYFPTGMRRDTEAFF.

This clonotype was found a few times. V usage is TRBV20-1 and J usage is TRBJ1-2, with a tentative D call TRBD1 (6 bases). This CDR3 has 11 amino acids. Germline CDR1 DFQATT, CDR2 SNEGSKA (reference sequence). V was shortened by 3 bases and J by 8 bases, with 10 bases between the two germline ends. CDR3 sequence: CSARDGGGYTF. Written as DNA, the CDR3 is TGCAGTGCTAGGGACGGGGGCGGCTACACCTTC.

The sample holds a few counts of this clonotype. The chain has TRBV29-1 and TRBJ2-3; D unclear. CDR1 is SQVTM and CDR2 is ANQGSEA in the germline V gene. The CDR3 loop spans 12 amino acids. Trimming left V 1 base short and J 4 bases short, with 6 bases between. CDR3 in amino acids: CSVEGPPDTQYF. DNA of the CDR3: TGCAGCGTTGAAGGGCCCCCAGATACGCAGTATTTT.

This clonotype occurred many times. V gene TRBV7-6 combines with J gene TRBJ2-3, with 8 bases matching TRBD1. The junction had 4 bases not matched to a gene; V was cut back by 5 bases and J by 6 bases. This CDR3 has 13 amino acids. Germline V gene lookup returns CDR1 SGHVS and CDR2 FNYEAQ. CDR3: CASSGQGWDTQYF. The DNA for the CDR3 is TGTGCCAGCAGCGGACAGGGATGGGATACGCAGTATTTT. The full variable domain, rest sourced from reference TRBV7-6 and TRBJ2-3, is GAGVSQSPRYKVTKRGQDVALRCDPISGHVSLYWYRQALGQGPEFLTYFNYEAQQDKSGLPNDRFSAERPEGSISTLTIQRTEQRDSAMYRCASSGQGWDTQYFGPGTRLTVL.

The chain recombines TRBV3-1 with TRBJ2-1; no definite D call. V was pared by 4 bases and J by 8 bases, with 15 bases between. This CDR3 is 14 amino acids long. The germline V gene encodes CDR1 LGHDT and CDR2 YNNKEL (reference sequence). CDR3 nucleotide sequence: TGTGCCAGCAGCCGATGGTATCCCGTCGATGAGCAGTTCTTC. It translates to CASSRWYPVDEQFF.

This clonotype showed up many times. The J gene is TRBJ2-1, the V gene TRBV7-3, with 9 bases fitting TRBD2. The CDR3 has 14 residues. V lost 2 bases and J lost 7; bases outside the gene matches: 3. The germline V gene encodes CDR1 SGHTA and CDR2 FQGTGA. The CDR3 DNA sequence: TGTGCCAGCAGCTTAGAGCGGGAGGCAAATGAGCAGTTCTTC. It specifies CASSLEREANEQFF. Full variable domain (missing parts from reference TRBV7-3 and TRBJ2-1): GAGVSQTPSNKVTEKGKYVELRCDPISGHTALYWYRQSLGQGPEFLIYFQGTGAADDSGLPNDRFFAVRPEGSVSTLKIQRTERGDSAVYLCASSLEREANEQFFGPGTRLTVL.

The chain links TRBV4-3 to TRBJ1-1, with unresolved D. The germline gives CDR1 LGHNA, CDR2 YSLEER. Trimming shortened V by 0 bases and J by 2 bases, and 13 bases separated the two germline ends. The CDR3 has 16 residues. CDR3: CASSQDLARGNTEAFF. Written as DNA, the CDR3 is TGCGCCAGCAGCCAAGATCTCGCACGGGGAAACACTGAAGCTTTCTTT.

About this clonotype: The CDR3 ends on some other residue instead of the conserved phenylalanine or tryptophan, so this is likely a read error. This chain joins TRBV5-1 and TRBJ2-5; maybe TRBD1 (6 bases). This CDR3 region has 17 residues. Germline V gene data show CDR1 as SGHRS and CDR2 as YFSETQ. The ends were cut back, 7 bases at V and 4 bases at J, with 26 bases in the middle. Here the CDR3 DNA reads TGCGCCAGCTGCTCTACTCCCCTCAGGGGTTCCGCAGAGACCCAGTACTTA. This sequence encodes CASCSTPLRGSAETQYL.

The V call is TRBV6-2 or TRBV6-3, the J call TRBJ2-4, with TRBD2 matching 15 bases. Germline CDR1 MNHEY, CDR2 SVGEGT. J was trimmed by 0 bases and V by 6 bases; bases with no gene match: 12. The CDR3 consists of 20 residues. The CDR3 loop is CASRKPVGLAGGLAKNIQYF. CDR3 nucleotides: TGTGCCAGCAGAAAGCCGGTGGGACTAGCGGGGGGACTAGCCAAAAACATTCAGTACTTC.

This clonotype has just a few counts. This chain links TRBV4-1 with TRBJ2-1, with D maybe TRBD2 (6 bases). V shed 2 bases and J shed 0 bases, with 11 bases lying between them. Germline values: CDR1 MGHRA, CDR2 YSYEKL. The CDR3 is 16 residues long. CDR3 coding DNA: TGCGCCAGCAGCCAAAGGAGGGACCCCTCCTACAATGAGCAGTTCTTC. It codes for CASSQRRDPSYNEQFF.

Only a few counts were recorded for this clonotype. The DNA of the CDR3 is TGTGCCAGCAGTTTACTTGGGGGCCCCTATGGCTACACCTTC. Residues: CASSLLGGPYGYTF. This chain joins TRBV27 and TRBJ1-2; D is perhaps TRBD1 (6 bases). The CDR3 is made up of 14 amino acids. Trimming shortened V by 2 bases and J by 4 bases, and 11 bases separated the two germline ends. CDR1 and CDR2 from the germline V gene are MNHEY and SMNVEV (reference sequence).

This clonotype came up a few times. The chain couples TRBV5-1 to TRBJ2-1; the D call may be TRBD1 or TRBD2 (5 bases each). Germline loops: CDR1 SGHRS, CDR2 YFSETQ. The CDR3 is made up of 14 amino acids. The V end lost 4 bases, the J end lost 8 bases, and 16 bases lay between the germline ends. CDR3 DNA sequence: TGCGCCAGCAGCCTTGCCGGGGCGGCCGATGAGCAGTTCTTC. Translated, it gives CASSLAGAADEQFF.

CDR3 in amino acids: CASLRQSDSPLHF. The CDR3 nucleotides are TGTGCCAGCCTACGACAGTCGGATTCACCCCTCCACTTT. The rearrangement links TRBV18 to TRBJ1-6, with D possibly matching TRBD1 (5 bases). CDR3 length: 13 amino acids. Germline CDR1 is KGHSH and CDR2 is LQKENI. Deletions cut 8 bases from V and 8 bases from J, with 13 bases between.

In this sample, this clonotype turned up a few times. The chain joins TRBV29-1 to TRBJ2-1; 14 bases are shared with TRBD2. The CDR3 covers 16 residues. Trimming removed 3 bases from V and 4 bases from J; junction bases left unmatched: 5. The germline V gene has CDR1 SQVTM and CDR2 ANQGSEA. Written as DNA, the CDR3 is TGCAGCGTTGACGGGACTAGCGGGGGAAAATACAATGAGCAGTTCTTC. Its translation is CSVDGTSGGKYNEQFF.